One sample yielded the 16 T cell receptor beta chains listed below, sequenced in a study of T cell responses to AZD1222 COVID-19 vaccine. Some clones are missing from TCRdb's copy, which holds only in-frame ones; the method was immunoSEQ multiplex PCR. This table has 90,000 to 120,000 clones, approximately 90% appearing once. Sample: peripheral blood, taken 28 days after the second AZD1222 dose. Receptors originate from an adult who received the AZD1222 COVID-19 vaccine.

This chain links TRBV6-5 with TRBJ2-2, with D possibly matching TRBD1 (5 bases). The ends were cut back, 3 bases at V and 1 base at J, with 6 bases in the middle. The CDR3 is 14 residues long. The germline V gene encodes CDR1 MNHEY and CDR2 SVGAGI. The CDR3 region is CASSYDRNTGELFF. The CDR3 DNA reads TGTGCCAGCAGTTATGACAGGAACACCGGGGAGCTGTTTTTT.

The V and J genes are TRBV19 and TRBJ2-1, with D hard to call. This CDR3 contains 12 residues. CDR1 is LNHDA and CDR2 is SQIVND in the germline V gene (reference sequence). Trimming left V 8 bases short and J 6 bases short, with 11 bases between. The CDR3 reads CASSSFSNEQFF. In DNA form, the CDR3 reads TGTGCCAGTTCATCCTTCTCCAATGAGCAGTTCTTC.

The chain employs TRBV5-6 and TRBJ1-2, with 10 positions matching TRBD1. The CDR3 covers 15 residues. Germline assignment: CDR1 SGHDT and CDR2 YYEEEE. The J segment lost 8 bases and the V segment lost 4 bases, leaving 11 bases of the junction unmatched. The CDR3 reads CASSHRDRGGGGYTF. The CDR3 region has the DNA TGTGCCAGCAGCCACCGGGACAGGGGAGGTGGAGGCTACACCTTC. The variable domain in full, completed from reference TRBV5-6 and TRBJ1-2, reads DAGVTQSPTHLIKTRGQQVTLRCSPKSGHDTVSWYQQALGQGPQFIFQYYEEEERQRGNFPDRFSGHQFPNYSSELNVNALLLGDSALYLCASSHRDRGGGGYTFGSGTRLTVV.

The genes are TRBV5-1 and TRBJ1-2; D is unclear. This CDR3 region has 13 residues. Germline CDR1 reads SGHRS; CDR2 reads YFSETQ. The V and J ends lost 2 bases and 6 bases respectively, with 11 bases between them. The CDR3 sequence is CASSFVSQDGYTF. CDR3 coding DNA: TGCGCCAGCAGCTTCGTGAGCCAGGATGGCTACACCTTC.

The gene calls are TRBV6-5 and TRBJ2-2, with 8 bases that match TRBD1. This CDR3 is built from 15 residues. Germline V gene lookup returns CDR1 MNHEY and CDR2 SVGAGI. Trimming cost V 5 bases and J 2 bases; bases outside gene matches: 4. Here the CDR3 DNA reads TGTGCCAGCAGTCCTGGACAGGGTAACACCGGGGAGCTGTTTTTT. Encoded protein: CASSPGQGNTGELFF.

The chain couples TRBV24-1 to TRBJ2-1, with D perhaps matching TRBD2 (5 bases). Trimming left V 2 bases short and J 11 bases short, with 9 bases between. This CDR3 is built from 12 residues. CDR1 KGHDR and CDR2 SFDVKD come from the germline V gene. The CDR3 reads CATSDSGYQQFF. As DNA, the CDR3 is TGTGCCACCAGTGATTCGGGGTATCAGCAGTTCTTC.

This clone was counted a few times. This sample also contains other DNA sequences that code for the same CDR3. The V call is TRBV5-1, the J call TRBJ1-4; tentatively, D is TRBD1 (6 bases). The germline V and J ends were trimmed by 2 bases and 7 bases, with 12 bases remaining between them. Germline V lookup: CDR1 SGHRS, CDR2 YFSETQ. The CDR3 contains 14 residues. The CDR3 nucleotides are TGCGCCAGCAGCTTAGGGGGATCGGGTGAAAAACTGTTTTTT. It translates to CASSLGGSGEKLFF. Combining the CDR3 with reference TRBV5-1 and TRBJ1-4 gives the whole variable domain KAGVTQTPRYLIKTRGQQVTLSCSPISGHRSVSWYQQTPGQGLQFLFEYFSETQRNKGNFPGRFSGRQFSNSRSEMNVSTLELGDSALYLCASSLGGSGEKLFFGSGTQLSVL.

The V and J genes are TRBV4-1 and TRBJ2-7, with a tentative D call TRBD1 (5 bases). With 1 base removed from V and 2 bases from J, the gap between germline ends came to 15 bases. Germline V gene lookup returns CDR1 MGHRA and CDR2 YSYEKL. This CDR3 comprises 16 residues. CDR3 protein: CASSQVGALGAYEQYF. CDR3 in DNA: TGCGCCAGCAGCCAAGTGGGTGCCTTAGGGGCCTACGAGCAGTACTTC.

The rearrangement uses TRBV9 and TRBJ2-7, with 8 nucleotides matching TRBD2. CDR3 length equals 15 residues. Germline V CDR1 and CDR2: SGDLS, YYNGEE. V lost 0 bases, J lost 6 bases, and 8 bases stayed unmatched. CDR3 region: CASSVDGIAGFEQYF. In DNA, the CDR3 is TGTGCCAGCAGCGTAGATGGGATAGCGGGATTCGAGCAGTACTTC.

V usage is TRBV5-1 and J usage is TRBJ2-3; TRBD1 is a possible D gene (5 bases). The ends were cut back, 7 bases at V and 2 bases at J, with 20 bases in the middle. This CDR3 is 16 amino acids long. Germline assignment: CDR1 SGHRS and CDR2 YFSETQ. This CDR3 reads CASGDSGHPLTDTQYF. CDR3 coding DNA: TGCGCCAGCGGTGATTCTGGACATCCGCTCACAGATACGCAGTATTTT.

V gene TRBV7-2 combines with J gene TRBJ2-5, with 9 bases lining up with TRBD1. The germline CDR1 and CDR2 sequences are SGHTA and FQGNSA. The CDR3 totals 15 residues. After removal of 5 bases from V and 5 bases from J, the junction contained 9 bases not matched to a gene. The CDR3 DNA follows: TGTGCCAGCAGCCAAAACAGGGGGCTTTGGGAGACCCAGTACTTC. It translates to CASSQNRGLWETQYF.

The chain recombines TRBV13 with TRBJ1-5; 8 bases fit TRBD1. This CDR3 has 17 amino acids. Germline CDR1 reads PRHDT; CDR2 reads FYEKMQ (reference sequence). Trimming removed 4 bases from V and 1 base from J; junction bases left unmatched: 9. CDR3 nucleotides: TGTGCCAGCAGCTCAAGTGACAGGGGCAGAAGCAATCAGCCCCAGCATTTT. Its protein product is CASSSSDRGRSNQPQHF.

V gene TRBV11-2 combines with J gene TRBJ1-1, with 9 bases that match TRBD1. CDR3 length: 17 amino acids. CDR1 is SGHAT, CDR2 FQNNGV, per germline. Trimming at V came to 4 bases and at J to 4 bases, leaving 13 bases not matched to a gene. The CDR3 DNA follows: TGTGCCAGCAGCTCAGGTCTGACAGGGGGACGATTCACTGAAGCTTTCTTT. This encodes CASSSGLTGGRFTEAFF.

This chain joins TRBV5-6 and TRBJ2-7; D is possibly TRBD2 (5 bases). The germline CDR1 and CDR2 sequences are SGHDT and YYEEEE. The CDR3 is 13 amino acids. V was shortened by 6 bases and J by 3 bases, with 13 bases between the two germline ends. The chain's CDR3 is CASNQVGSYEQYF. CDR3 in DNA: TGTGCCAGCAACCAGGTTGGGAGCTACGAGCAGTACTTC.

This clone was recorded only once. The V and J genes are TRBV6-2 or TRBV6-3 and TRBJ1-5; TRBD1 matches 7 bases. The trim removed 6 bases at V and 7 bases at J, leaving 12 bases unmatched. The CDR3 runs to 15 residues. Germline values: CDR1 MNHEY, CDR2 SVGEGT. CDR3 residues: CASRPDRDRGQPQHF. Here the CDR3 DNA reads TGTGCCAGCAGACCTGACAGGGATCGGGGCCAGCCCCAGCATTTT.

The table lists this clone with a count of one. This chain uses TRBV28 with TRBJ1-1; D gene uncertain. Deletions cut 4 bases from V and 10 bases from J, with 10 bases between. The CDR3 totals 11 residues. Germline V gives CDR1 MDHEN, CDR2 SYDVKM. Here the CDR3 DNA reads TGTGCCAGCAGTTCCCGATGGGGAGCTTTCTTT. Its protein product is CASSSRWGAFF.